Reported below is one TCR beta chain. This clone appeared a few times. The specificity of this receptor is unknown. Base quality data are lacking; no much larger clone is found one base away. The time point label on this specimen signifies: baseline before first vaccination. Samples from vaccinated people were obtained from the UK trials COV001 and COV002, which included a single-blind randomized controlled phase 2/3 trial of AZD1222 (ChAdOx1 nCoV-19) in healthy adults. For TCRbeta chain sequencing, PBMC samples were collected from trial participants at day 0 and at day 28 after the second dose. The CDR3 regions of human TCRbeta chains were analyzed by immunosequencing. The authors' pipeline ran thus. Repertoire TCRs were checked for matches against a reference library of SARS-CoV-2-specific TCRs that had been generated using the MIRA antigen-specificity platform. Breadth was defined as the fraction of unique TCRs that were SARS-CoV-2-associated, and depth was defined as the fraction of total T cells that were SARS-CoV-2-associated. Each spike-specific TCR was assigned to its reactive spike region and to a CD4 or CD8 class using the MIRA data. Log10-transformed breadth and depth values were compared by one-way ANOVA with Sidak's multiple comparisons tests. TCRdb limited this immuneACCESS table to in-frame rearrangements with V and J called. A share of clones is missing; checked studies link under half to unresolved V genes, and the rest is unexplained. Clone size and the V and J calls come from that table; the DNA yielded D and trimming. The sample profile shows about 120,000 clones; around 82% of them were found once. 5.5% to 8% of the sample comes from the top ten.

Counted from cysteine to phenylalanine, this CDR3 has 17 amino acids. The only DNA kept is the CDR3, 51 bases in frame from the first base. As encoded in the germline V gene (reference sequence), CDR1 is LNHNV while CDR2 is YYDKDF. V trim: 0 bases; J trim: 3 bases; unmatched bases: 7. The data were taken from a study of T cell responses to AZD1222 COVID-19 vaccine (dated by TCRdb to about 2021). For context, the study as a whole: AZD1222 recipients whose second dose came at about 4 weeks and those whose second dose came at about 12 weeks were combined into one group, since spike-specific TCR depth and breadth did not differ between the two schedules. Enrollment into the trials was organized by age into subgroups of 18-55, 56-69 and 70-plus years, and those subgroups contained approximately 160, 26 and 62 TCR-sequenced participants, respectively. TCR sequencing was performed for about 250 trial participants, of whom 207 were given two doses of AZD1222 and roughly 25 were given two doses of MenACWY control vaccine. The study at large found these results: Spike-specific TCR breadth and depth rose significantly after two AZD1222 doses compared with day 0 and with MenACWY recipients. The whole spike protein was spanned by vaccine-associated CD4 TCRs, and dominant responses were seen in regions 160-218 and 743-854. Reportedly, close to half of the unique spike-specific TCRs recognized epitopes lying outside the regions that are mutated in the B.1.351 and B.1.1.7 variants. Participants were mostly white British, with more females than males. The authors suggested clonal diversity may have been underestimated. The 56-69-year group was small, and its depth increase did not reach significance, likely because of low power. Because no day 14 peak-response samples were available, repertoires were characterized only after the peak T cell response. Conclusions about previously exposed vaccinees are limited, since just a handful of AZD1222 recipients were seropositive for SARS-CoV-2 at baseline.

The receptor chain draws on TRBV15 and TRBJ2-3, with 9 bases matching TRBD1. Sequences were derived from peripheral blood, sampled on day 0 of AZD1222 vaccination. The TCR was taken from an adult in good health. The CDR3 protein sequence reads: CATSRDLGQGSTDTQYF. The DNA reads as follows: TGTGCCACCAGCAGAGATTTGGGACAGGGATCAACAGATACGCAGTATTTT.